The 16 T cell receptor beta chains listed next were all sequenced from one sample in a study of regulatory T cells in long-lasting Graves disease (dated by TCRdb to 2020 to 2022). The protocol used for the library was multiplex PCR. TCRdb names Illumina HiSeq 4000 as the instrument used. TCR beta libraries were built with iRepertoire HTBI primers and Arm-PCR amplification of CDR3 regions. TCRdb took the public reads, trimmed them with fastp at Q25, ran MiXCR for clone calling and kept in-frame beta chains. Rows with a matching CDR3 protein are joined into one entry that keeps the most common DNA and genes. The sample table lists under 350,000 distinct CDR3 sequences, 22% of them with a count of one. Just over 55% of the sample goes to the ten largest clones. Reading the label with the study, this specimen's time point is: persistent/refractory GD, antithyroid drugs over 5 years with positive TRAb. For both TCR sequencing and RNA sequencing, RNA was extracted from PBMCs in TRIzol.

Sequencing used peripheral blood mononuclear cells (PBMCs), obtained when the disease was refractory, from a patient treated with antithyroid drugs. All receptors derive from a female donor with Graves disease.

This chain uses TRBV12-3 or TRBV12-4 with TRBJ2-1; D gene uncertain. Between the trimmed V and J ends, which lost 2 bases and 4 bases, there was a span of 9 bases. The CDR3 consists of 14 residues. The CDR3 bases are TGTGCCAGCAGTTTACAGGACGGTTACAATGAGCAGTTCTTC. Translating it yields CASSLQDGYNEQFF.

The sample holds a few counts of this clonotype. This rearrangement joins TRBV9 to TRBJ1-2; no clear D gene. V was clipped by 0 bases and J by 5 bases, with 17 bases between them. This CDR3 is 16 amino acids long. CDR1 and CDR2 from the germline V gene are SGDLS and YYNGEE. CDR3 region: CASSVAPTPAKYGYTF. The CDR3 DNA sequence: TGTGCCAGCAGCGTAGCGCCAACACCCGCGAAATATGGCTACACCTTC.

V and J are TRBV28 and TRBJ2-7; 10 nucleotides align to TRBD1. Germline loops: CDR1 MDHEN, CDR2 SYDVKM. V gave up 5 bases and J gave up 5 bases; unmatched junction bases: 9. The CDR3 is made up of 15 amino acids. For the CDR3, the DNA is TGTGCCAGCAGTCGGACCGGGACAGGGGTCGACGAGCAGTACTTC. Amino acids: CASSRTGTGVDEQYF.

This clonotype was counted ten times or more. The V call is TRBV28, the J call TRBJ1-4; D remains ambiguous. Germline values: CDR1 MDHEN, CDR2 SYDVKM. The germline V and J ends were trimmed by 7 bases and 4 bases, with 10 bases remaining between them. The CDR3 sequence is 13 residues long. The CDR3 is CASTWSFNEKLFF. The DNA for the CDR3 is TGTGCCAGCACATGGTCTTTTAATGAAAAACTGTTTTTT.

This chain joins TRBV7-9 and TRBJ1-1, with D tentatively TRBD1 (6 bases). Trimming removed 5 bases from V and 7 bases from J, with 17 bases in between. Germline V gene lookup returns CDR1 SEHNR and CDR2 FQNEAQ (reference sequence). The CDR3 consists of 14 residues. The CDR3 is CASSLRDKGGEAFF. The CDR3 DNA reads TGTGCCAGCAGCCTACGGGACAAAGGCGGTGAAGCTTTCTTT.

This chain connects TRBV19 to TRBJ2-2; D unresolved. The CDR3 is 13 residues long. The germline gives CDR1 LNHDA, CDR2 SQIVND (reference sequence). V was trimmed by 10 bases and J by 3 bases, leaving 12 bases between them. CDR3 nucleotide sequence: TGTGCCACACGCGTAAAATACACCGGGGAGCTGTTTTTT. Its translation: CATRVKYTGELFF.

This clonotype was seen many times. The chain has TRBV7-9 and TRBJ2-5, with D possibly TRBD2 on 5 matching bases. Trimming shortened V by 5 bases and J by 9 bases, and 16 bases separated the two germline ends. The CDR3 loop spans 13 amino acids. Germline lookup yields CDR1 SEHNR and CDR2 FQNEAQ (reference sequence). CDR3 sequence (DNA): TGTGCCAGCAGCCGGGATACCATAAGCGCCCAGTACTTC. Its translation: CASSRDTISAQYF.

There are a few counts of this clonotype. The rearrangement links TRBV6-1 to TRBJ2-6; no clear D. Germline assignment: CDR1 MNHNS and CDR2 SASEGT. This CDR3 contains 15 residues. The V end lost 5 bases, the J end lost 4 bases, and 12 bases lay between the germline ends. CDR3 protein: CASSRSGPGANVLTF. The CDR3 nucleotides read TGTGCCAGCAGTAGGTCCGGGCCCGGGGCCAACGTCCTGACTTTC.

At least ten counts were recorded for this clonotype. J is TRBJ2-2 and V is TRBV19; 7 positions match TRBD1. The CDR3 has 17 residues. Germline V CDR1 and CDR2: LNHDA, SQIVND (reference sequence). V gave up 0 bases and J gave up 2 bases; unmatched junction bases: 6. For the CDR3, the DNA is TGTGCCAGTAGTATAGATCCTGGGACAGCAAACACCGGGGAGCTGTTTTTT. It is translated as CASSIDPGTANTGELFF.

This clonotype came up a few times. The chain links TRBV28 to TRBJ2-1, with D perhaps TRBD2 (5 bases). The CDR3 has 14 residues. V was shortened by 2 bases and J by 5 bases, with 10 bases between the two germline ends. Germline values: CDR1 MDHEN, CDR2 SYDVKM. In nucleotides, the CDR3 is TGTGCCAGCAGTTTAGTACTAGTCGACAATGAGCAGTTCTTC. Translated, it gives CASSLVLVDNEQFF.

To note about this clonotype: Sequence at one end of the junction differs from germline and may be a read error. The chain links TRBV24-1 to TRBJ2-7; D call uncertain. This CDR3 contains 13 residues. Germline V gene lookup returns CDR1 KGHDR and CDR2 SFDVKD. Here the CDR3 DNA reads TGTGTCACCAGTGATTCCCACGGGTACGAGCAGTACTTC. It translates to CVTSDSHGYEQYF.

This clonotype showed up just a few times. CDR3 protein: CASRTQGRGQRQPQHF. In DNA form, the CDR3 reads TGTGCCAGTAGAACCCAGGGGAGGGGTCAGCGTCAGCCCCAGCATTTT. V gene TRBV19 combines with J gene TRBJ1-5; D perhaps matches TRBD1 (6 bases). Trimming pared 6 bases from V and 6 bases from J, leaving 21 bases between. This CDR3 region has 16 residues. Germline V CDR1 and CDR2: LNHDA, SQIVND (reference sequence).

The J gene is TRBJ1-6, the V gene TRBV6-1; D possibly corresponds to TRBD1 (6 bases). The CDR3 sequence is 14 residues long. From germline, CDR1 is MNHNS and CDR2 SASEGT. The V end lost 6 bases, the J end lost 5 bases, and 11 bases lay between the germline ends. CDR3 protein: CASREWTDNSPLHF. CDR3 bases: TGTGCCAGCAGAGAGTGGACAGATAATTCACCCCTCCACTTT.

The CDR3 DNA sequence: TGTGCCAGCAGTTTGTCTGGGGACACAGATACGCAGTATTTT. It yields the protein CASSLSGDTDTQYF. The chain employs TRBV28 and TRBJ2-3; the D is unclear. Trimming took off 3 bases at V and 2 bases at J, with 9 bases between the two ends. CDR3 length: 14 amino acids. The germline CDR1 and CDR2 sequences are MDHEN and SYDVKM.

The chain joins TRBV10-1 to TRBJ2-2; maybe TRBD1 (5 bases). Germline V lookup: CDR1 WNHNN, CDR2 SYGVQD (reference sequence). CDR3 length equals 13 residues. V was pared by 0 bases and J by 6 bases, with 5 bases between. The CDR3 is CASSESGAGELFF. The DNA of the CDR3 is TGCGCCAGCAGTGAGTCAGGGGCCGGGGAGCTGTTTTTT.

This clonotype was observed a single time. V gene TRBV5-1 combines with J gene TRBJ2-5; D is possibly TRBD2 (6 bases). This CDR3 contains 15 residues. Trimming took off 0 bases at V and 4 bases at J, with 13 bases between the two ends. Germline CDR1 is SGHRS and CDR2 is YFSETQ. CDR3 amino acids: CASSLALGLLETQYF. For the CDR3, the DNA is TGCGCCAGCAGCTTGGCCCTGGGACTTTTAGAGACCCAGTACTTC. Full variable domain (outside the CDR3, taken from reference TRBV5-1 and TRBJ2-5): KAGVTQTPRYLIKTRGQQVTLSCSPISGHRSVSWYQQTPGQGLQFLFEYFSETQRNKGNFPGRFSGRQFSNSRSEMNVSTLELGDSALYLCASSLALGLLETQYFGPGTRLLVL.